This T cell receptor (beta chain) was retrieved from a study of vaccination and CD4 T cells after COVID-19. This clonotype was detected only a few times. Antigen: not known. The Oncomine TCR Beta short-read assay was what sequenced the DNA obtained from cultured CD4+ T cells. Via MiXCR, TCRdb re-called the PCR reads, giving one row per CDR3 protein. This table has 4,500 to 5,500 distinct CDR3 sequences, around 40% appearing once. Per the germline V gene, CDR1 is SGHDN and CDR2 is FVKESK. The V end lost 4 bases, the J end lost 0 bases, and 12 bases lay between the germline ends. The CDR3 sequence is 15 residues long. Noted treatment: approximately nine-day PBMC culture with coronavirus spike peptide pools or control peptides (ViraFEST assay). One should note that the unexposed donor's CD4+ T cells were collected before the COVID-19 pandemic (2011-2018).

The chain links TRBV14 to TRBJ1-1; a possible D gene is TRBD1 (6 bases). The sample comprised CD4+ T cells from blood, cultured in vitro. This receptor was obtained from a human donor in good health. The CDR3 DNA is TGTGCCAGCAGCCCAGCAGGGGCTCTGAACACTGAAGCTTTCTTT. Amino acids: CASSPAGALNTEAFF.